The 27 T cell receptor beta chains in this list originate from one sample, sequenced in a study of CD8 T cells in ankylosing spondylitis. TCRdb processed the 5' RACE reads anew with MiXCR; each CDR3 protein has one entry. The sample lists about 240,000 distinct CDR3 sequences, 8% to 9% occurring once. The sequenced material came from blood, either unsorted or a sorted T cell fraction (not recorded which). The source of these receptors is a female donor with ankylosing spondylitis or in good health (not recorded which).

Many counts were recorded for this clonotype. V and J are TRBV5-1 and TRBJ2-7, with D perhaps matching TRBD2 (6 bases). Germline V gives CDR1 SGHRS, CDR2 YFSETQ. The V gene lost 0 bases and the J gene lost 7 bases, with 14 bases spanning the gap. The CDR3 covers 14 residues. The CDR3 here is CASSLEQDYVEQYF. For the CDR3, the DNA is TGCGCCAGCAGCTTGGAACAGGACTATGTGGAGCAGTACTTC.

This clonotype was counted at least ten times. This rearrangement joins TRBV24-1 to TRBJ2-1; D is unresolved. CDR1 KGHDR and CDR2 SFDVKD come from the germline V gene. This CDR3 region has 12 residues. Trimming left V 5 bases short and J 8 bases short, with 9 bases between. This CDR3 is CATSVSGYEQFF. As DNA, the CDR3 is TGTGCCACCAGTGTTAGTGGGTATGAGCAGTTCTTC.

This clonotype was found many times. The chain employs TRBV29-1 and TRBJ2-1; 7 positions agree with TRBD1. V dropped 6 bases and J dropped 4; count of bases not matched to a gene: 6. The germline CDR1 and CDR2 sequences are SQVTM and ANQGSEA. The CDR3 length is 13 residues. CDR3 loop: CSVSDRFYNEQFF. Written as DNA, the CDR3 is TGCAGCGTCTCGGACAGGTTTTACAATGAGCAGTTCTTC.

The chain links TRBV19 to TRBJ2-6; D is uncertain. CDR1 is LNHDA and CDR2 is SQIVND in the germline V gene (reference sequence). This CDR3 is built from 14 residues. Trimming pared 3 bases from V and 1 base from J, leaving 4 bases between. The chain's CDR3 is CASSIMSGANVLTF. The CDR3 nucleotides are TGTGCCAGTAGTATCATGTCTGGGGCCAACGTCCTGACTTTC.

The DNA of the CDR3 is TGTGCCAGCAGTATAGCGGCACTCTACGAGCAGTACTTC. It translates to CASSIAALYEQYF. The chain joins TRBV7-2 to TRBJ2-7; TRBD2 is a possible D gene (6 bases). The CDR3 is 13 amino acids. Trimming cost V 6 bases and J 3 bases, with 12 bases left between them. The germline CDR1 and CDR2 sequences are SGHTA and FQGNSA.

Ten or more counts support this clonotype. This chain connects TRBV14 to TRBJ2-5; D remains unclear. The CDR3 covers 16 residues. V lost 0 bases and J 5 bases, leaving 16 bases between the germline ends. Germline V gene lookup returns CDR1 SGHDN and CDR2 FVKESK. The CDR3 region has the DNA TGTGCCAGCAGCCAAGAGAAAGGGTCCGGCCGGGAGACCCAGTACTTC. It codes for CASSQEKGSGRETQYF.

The rearrangement links TRBV27 to TRBJ2-7; 9 bases are a match to TRBD1. With V trimmed by 6 bases and J by 3 bases, 9 bases remained unmatched. This CDR3 has 15 amino acids. Germline V gene sequence: CDR1 MNHEY, CDR2 SMNVEV (reference sequence). The CDR3 is CASSRTGVSGYEQYF. The DNA of the CDR3 is TGTGCCAGCAGCCGGACAGGGGTCTCGGGCTACGAGCAGTACTTC.

This clonotype was counted many times. This chain connects TRBV9 to TRBJ1-1; D is ambiguous. Germline CDR1 and CDR2: SGDLS and YYNGEE. The CDR3 is 13 residues long. The germline V and J ends were trimmed by 4 bases and 1 base, with 8 bases remaining between them. CDR3 DNA sequence: TGTGCCAGCAGCCCCGGACCGAACACTGAAGCTTTCTTT. Translation: CASSPGPNTEAFF.

This clonotype was seen repeatedly, ten times or more. This chain connects TRBV12-3 or TRBV12-4 to TRBJ2-2; TRBD2 matches 7 bases. This CDR3 is built from 13 residues. V shed 5 bases, J shed 4 bases, and the junction held 1 base outside the gene matches. The CDR3 DNA is TGTGCCAGCAGTAAGCGGGGCACCGGGGAGCTGTTTTTT. Protein product: CASSKRGTGELFF.

This clonotype occurred many times. V usage is TRBV6-5 and J usage is TRBJ2-2; tentatively, D is TRBD2 (5 bases). Germline assignment: CDR1 MNHEY and CDR2 SVGAGI. The CDR3 spans 14 residues. The ends were cut back, 0 bases at V and 5 bases at J, with 7 bases in the middle. Here the CDR3 reads CASSYSPGTGELFF. The CDR3 nucleotides are TGTGCCAGCAGTTACTCGCCGGGGACCGGGGAGCTGTTTTTT.

As for this clonotype: A much larger clone differs from this one at a single base, so this may be a read error. The chain uses TRBV4-2 and TRBJ2-2; D not resolved. Trimming took off 0 bases at V and 10 bases at J, with 12 bases between the two ends. Germline CDR1 reads LGHNA; CDR2 reads YNFKEQ. The CDR3 is 14 residues long. The CDR3 nucleotides are TGTGCCAGCAGCCAAGATTGGCCGCGCGCGGAGCTGTTTTTT. It codes for CASSQDWPRAELFF.

The sample holds many counts of this clonotype. V is TRBV11-1 and J is TRBJ2-7; D call uncertain. The CDR3 is 15 amino acids. V lost 1 base, J lost 3 bases, and 13 bases lay in between. CDR1 and CDR2 (germline): SGHAT, FQDESV (reference sequence). The chain's CDR3 is CASSLGWTNDYEQYF. The CDR3 bases are TGTGCCAGCAGCTTAGGATGGACGAACGACTACGAGCAGTACTTC.

This clonotype was seen at least ten times. The V gene is TRBV28, the J gene TRBJ1-5; maybe TRBD1 (6 bases). The V and J ends lost 3 bases and 7 bases respectively, with 13 bases between them. The CDR3 runs to 14 residues. Per germline, CDR1 MDHEN and CDR2 SYDVKM. This CDR3 is CASSFRGGRQPQHF. CDR3 in DNA: TGTGCCAGCAGTTTTCGAGGGGGGAGACAGCCCCAGCATTTT.

This clonotype was detected ten times or more. V is TRBV6-2 or TRBV6-3 and J is TRBJ2-3; TRBD2 aligns across 13 bases. CDR1 MNHEY and CDR2 SVGEGT come from the germline V gene. The CDR3 length is 15 residues. With 6 bases clipped from V and 8 bases from J, the junction kept 8 bases outside the gene matches. CDR3 protein: CASSRLTSGRSTQYF. The CDR3 nucleotides read TGTGCCAGCAGCCGCCTGACTAGCGGGAGGAGTACGCAGTATTTT.

This clonotype was recorded at least ten times. CDR3 in amino acids: CASTNPREVQPQHF. For the CDR3, the DNA is TGTGCCAGCACCAACCCCAGGGAAGTTCAGCCCCAGCATTTT. J is TRBJ1-5 and V is TRBV6-2 or TRBV6-3; a possible D gene is TRBD1 (5 bases). Germline-derived CDR1 and CDR2 are MNHEY and SVGEGT. V was trimmed by 7 bases and J by 6 bases, leaving 16 bases between them. CDR3 length: 14 amino acids.

At least ten counts were recorded for this clonotype. The J gene is TRBJ1-1, the V gene TRBV11-2; the D gene is possibly TRBD1 (5 bases). The length of the CDR3 is 13 residues. V lost 0 bases, J lost 5 bases, and 7 bases lay in between. Germline-derived CDR1 and CDR2 are SGHAT and FQNNGV. CDR3 coding DNA: TGTGCCAGCAGCTTAGAGGAGGGGACTGAAGCTTTCTTT. Its translation: CASSLEEGTEAFF.

This clonotype was recorded many times. The V gene is TRBV20-1, the J gene TRBJ2-7, with D possibly being TRBD2 (6 bases). This CDR3 has 13 amino acids. V gave up 3 bases and J gave up 2 bases, with 11 bases separating them. Germline CDR1 is DFQATT and CDR2 is SNEGSKA (reference sequence). The CDR3 bases are TGCAGTGCTAGCGGGACTTCACCCTACGAGCAGTACTTC. It specifies CSASGTSPYEQYF.

Only a few counts were recorded for this clonotype. The V and J genes are TRBV11-2 and TRBJ2-5; D is uncertain. The CDR3 length is 13 residues. V gave up 5 bases and J gave up 1 base, with 8 bases separating them. Germline V gives CDR1 SGHAT, CDR2 FQNNGV. The CDR3 loop is CASSPTVQETQYF. The CDR3 nucleotides read TGTGCCAGCAGCCCCACCGTCCAAGAGACCCAGTACTTC. Using reference TRBV11-2 and TRBJ2-5 for the parts outside the CDR3, the full variable domain is EAGVAQSPRYKIIEKRQSVAFWCNPISGHATLYWYQQILGQGPKLLIQFQNNGVVDDSQLPKDRFSAERLKGVDSTLKIQPAKLEDSAVYLCASSPTVQETQYFGPGTRLLVL.

This clonotype was seen ten or more times. The chain is built from TRBV3-1 and TRBJ2-3, with TRBD2 identical over 8 bases. This CDR3 comprises 17 residues. V shed 6 bases, J shed 2 bases, and the junction held 13 bases outside the gene matches. Germline CDR1 is LGHDT and CDR2 is YNNKEL (reference sequence). The CDR3 DNA is TGTGCCAGCAGTCCCACGCGACTAGCGCGCCTCACAGATACGCAGTATTTT. Protein product: CASSPTRLARLTDTQYF.

This clonotype was seen ten or more times. This rearrangement joins TRBV7-3 to TRBJ1-1; D might be TRBD1 (5 bases). Per the germline V gene, CDR1 is SGHTA and CDR2 is FQGTGA. This CDR3 is 16 amino acids long. V was shortened by 1 base and J by 1 base, with 13 bases between the two germline ends. The CDR3 DNA reads TGTGCCAGCAGCTTAAATCAATGGGGCACGAACACTGAAGCTTTCTTT. Translation: CASSLNQWGTNTEAFF. The whole variable domain, filled in from reference TRBV7-3 and TRBJ1-1, reads GAGVSQTPSNKVTEKGKYVELRCDPISGHTALYWYRQSLGQGPEFLIYFQGTGAADDSGLPNDRFFAVRPEGSVSTLKIQRTERGDSAVYLCASSLNQWGTNTEAFFGQGTRLTVV.

This clonotype was seen many times. The DNA of the CDR3 is TGTGCCAGCCTCTCGGGGCTCTCATCGGACTACACCTTC. Protein product: CASLSGLSSDYTF. V usage is TRBV12-3 or TRBV12-4 and J usage is TRBJ1-2; D may be TRBD1 (5 bases). Trimming removed 8 bases at V and 10 bases at J, with 20 bases between. The CDR3 spans 13 residues.

This clonotype was seen repeatedly, ten times or more. The chain links TRBV14 to TRBJ1-1; no clear D gene. Germline V gives CDR1 SGHDN, CDR2 FVKESK. The CDR3 loop spans 11 amino acids. V gave up 7 bases and J gave up 7 bases, with 10 bases separating them. DNA for the CDR3: TGTGCCAGCAACCGGGGTGGTGAAGCTTTCTTT. Translating it yields CASNRGGEAFF.

The table lists this clonotype with a few counts. This chain joins TRBV20-1 and TRBJ2-1, with D perhaps matching TRBD1 or TRBD2 (5 bases each). Germline V CDR1 and CDR2: DFQATT, SNEGSKA (reference sequence). V shed 3 bases and J shed 2 bases, with 17 bases lying between them. CDR3 length: 16 amino acids. This CDR3 reads CSASDAGTYTYNEQFF. The CDR3 coding sequence is TGCAGTGCTAGTGACGCCGGGACGTACACCTACAATGAGCAGTTCTTC.

There are a few counts of this clonotype. The rearrangement joins TRBV20-1 to TRBJ2-7, with D possibly being TRBD1 (5 bases). The CDR3 covers 12 residues. Per the germline V gene, CDR1 is DFQATT and CDR2 is SNEGSKA (reference sequence). Trimming stripped 5 bases from V and 2 bases from J, with 10 bases between. Here the CDR3 DNA reads TGCAGTGCTCCCGACAGTACCTACGAGCAGTACTTC. It specifies CSAPDSTYEQYF.

A note on this clonotype: A read error may be the cause here, since a much bigger clone is one base away. In DNA form, the CDR3 reads TGTGCCGGCAGTTTCCTCGGGGGGGACGGGGAAAAACTGTTTTTT. Amino acids: CAGSFLGGDGEKLFF. The chain combines TRBV12-3 or TRBV12-4 with TRBJ1-4; tentative D call: TRBD1 (5 bases). The CDR3 extends over 15 amino acids.

At least ten counts were recorded for this clonotype. V usage is TRBV9 and J usage is TRBJ2-2; TRBD1 matches 8 bases. V lost 3 bases to trimming and J lost 4 bases; unmatched junction nucleotides: 5. The CDR3 is 15 residues long. In germline, CDR1 is SGDLS, CDR2 YYNGEE. The CDR3 here is CASSAPGTGTGELFF. The CDR3 DNA follows: TGTGCCAGCAGCGCACCCGGGACAGGCACCGGGGAGCTGTTTTTT. The variable domain in full, completed from reference TRBV9 and TRBJ2-2, reads DSGVTQTPKHLITATGQRVTLRCSPRSGDLSVYWYQQSLDQGLQFLIQYYNGEERAKGNILERFSAQQFPDLHSELNLSSLELGDSALYFCASSAPGTGTGELFFGEGSRLTVL.

This clonotype was observed many times. This chain connects TRBV12-3 or TRBV12-4 to TRBJ2-6; D not resolved. V gave up 7 bases and J gave up 6 bases, with 4 bases separating them. The CDR3 is 11 residues long. CDR3: CASTSANVLTF. CDR3 sequence (DNA): TGTGCCAGCACCTCGGCCAACGTCCTGACTTTC.